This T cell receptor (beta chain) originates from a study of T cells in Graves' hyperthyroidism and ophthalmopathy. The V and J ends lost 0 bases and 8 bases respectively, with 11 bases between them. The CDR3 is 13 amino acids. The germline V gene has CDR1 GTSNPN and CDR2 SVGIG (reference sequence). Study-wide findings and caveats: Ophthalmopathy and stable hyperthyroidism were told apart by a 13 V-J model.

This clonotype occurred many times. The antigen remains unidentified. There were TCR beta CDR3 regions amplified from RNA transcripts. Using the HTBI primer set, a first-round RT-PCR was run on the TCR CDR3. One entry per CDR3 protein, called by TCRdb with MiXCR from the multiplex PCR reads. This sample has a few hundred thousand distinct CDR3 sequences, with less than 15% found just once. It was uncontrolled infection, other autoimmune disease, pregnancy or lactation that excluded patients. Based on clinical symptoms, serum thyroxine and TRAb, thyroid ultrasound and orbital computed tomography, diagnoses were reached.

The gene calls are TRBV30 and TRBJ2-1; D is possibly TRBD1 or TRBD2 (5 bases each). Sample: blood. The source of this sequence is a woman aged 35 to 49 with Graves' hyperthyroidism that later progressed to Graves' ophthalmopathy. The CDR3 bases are TGTGCCTGGAGTGTACTGTTGGGGGATGAGCAGTTCTTC. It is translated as CAWSVLLGDEQFF.